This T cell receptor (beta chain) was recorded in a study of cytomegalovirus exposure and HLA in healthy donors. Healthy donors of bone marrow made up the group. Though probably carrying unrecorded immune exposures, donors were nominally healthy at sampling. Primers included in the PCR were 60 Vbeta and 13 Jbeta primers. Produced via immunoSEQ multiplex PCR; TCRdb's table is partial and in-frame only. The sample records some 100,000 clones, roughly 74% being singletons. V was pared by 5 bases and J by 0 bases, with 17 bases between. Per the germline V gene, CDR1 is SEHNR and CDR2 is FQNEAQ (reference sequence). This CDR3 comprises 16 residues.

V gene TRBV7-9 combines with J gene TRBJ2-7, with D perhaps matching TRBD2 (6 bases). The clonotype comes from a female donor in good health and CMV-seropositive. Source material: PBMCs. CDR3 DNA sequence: TGTGCCAGCAGCGACACCTTGGGGGGTGGCTCCTACGAGCAGTACTTC. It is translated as CASSDTLGGGSYEQYF.